This T cell receptor beta chain was identified during a study of response to subunit inactivated influenza vaccine. CDR3 length: 14 amino acids. Trimming shortened V by 0 bases and J by 3 bases, and 9 bases separated the two germline ends. Findings and caveats of the study: Seasonal influenza vaccination, on each occasion, was suggested by the authors to recruit few new T cells.

On this clonotype itself: The antigen is not known.

TCRdb itself ran the RT-PCR reads through MiXCR, one entry per CDR3 protein. Found here are around 190,000 distinct CDR3 sequences, 14% of them singletons; the top ten hold about 26%. This sequence was found in a man aged 45-65 years who received an inactivated influenza vaccine. This chain links TRBV12-3 or TRBV12-4 with TRBJ2-7, with D perhaps TRBD1 or TRBD2 (5 bases each). This specimen was CD8+ T cells sorted from PBMCs, taken 5 days after vaccination. CDR3 region: CASSLAGDGYEQYF. In DNA form, the CDR3 reads TGTGCCAGCAGTTTAGCGGGGGACGGCTACGAGCAGTACTTC.